The T cell receptor (beta chain) under discussion was sequenced for a study of human T cells and chemical hapten exposure. Points on this clonotype: Its matching antigen is unknown.

Per the authors' pipeline: Sampled TCR counts reached a median of roughly 100,000 per sample, with values ranging from roughly 20,000 to 750,000. TCRdb recomputed calls from the RACE reads with MiXCR, one row per CDR3 protein. TCRdb, not the authors, supplied the V and J calls. Here the sample spans about 77,000 distinct CDR3 sequences, 7% to 9.5% being singletons. Overall study findings and caveats: Unchanged with DPC sensitization were TCRs above 1 in 1000 frequency.

Time point given: healthy volunteer bleed at 6 weeks. Total RNA extraction was carried out from unfractionated whole blood. Per the germline V gene, CDR1 is MNHNS and CDR2 is SASEGT. The CDR3 contains 15 residues. V was clipped by 7 bases and J by 10 bases, with 20 bases between them. The chain combines TRBV6-1 with TRBJ1-6; D may be TRBD1 (6 bases). The receptor was isolated from a female donor in good health. Some clones in this sample may be carry-over from other donors' samples. The sample was whole blood. The DNA of the CDR3 is TGTGCCAGCACTCCCCCCGCGACAGGTGGCTCACCCCTCCACTTT. Translation: CASTPPATGGSPLHF.